The 22 T cell receptor beta chains reported below all come from one sample, sequenced in a study of CD8 T cells in Susac syndrome. Random hexamers were used to reverse transcribe the RNA input (about 0.45 to 1 ug). TCRdb reprocessed the immunoSEQ multiplex PCR reads via MiXCR and lists one record per CDR3 protein. This table has approximately 160,000 distinct CDR3 sequences, under 95% appearing once. The sequencing sample was made of CD4+ T cells from PBMCs. The receptors shown here come from a human donor with multiple sclerosis.

CDR3 DNA sequence: TGTGCCAGCAGCCAGTTTTTACAGGGGAACACTGAAGCTTTCTTT. Encoded protein: CASSQFLQGNTEAFF. The chain is built from TRBV4-2 and TRBJ1-1; tentatively, D is TRBD1 (6 bases). CDR1 is LGHNA and CDR2 is YNFKEQ in the germline V gene. The V gene lost 3 bases and the J gene lost 1 base, with 12 bases spanning the gap. This CDR3 has 15 residues.

This chain joins TRBV4-1 and TRBJ2-2, with 14 positions matching TRBD2. This CDR3 comprises 18 residues. Germline CDR1 and CDR2: MGHRA and YSYEKL. V was pared by 1 base and J by 5 bases, with 6 bases of the junction left unmatched. The CDR3 here is CASSQVPGTSGSTGELFF. The CDR3 DNA is TGCGCCAGCAGCCAAGTACCCGGGACTAGCGGGAGTACCGGGGAGCTGTTTTTT.

This sequence joins TRBV5-4 and TRBJ2-1, with 8 bases lining up with TRBD2. The CDR3 is 15 amino acids. Germline trimming cut 1 base from V and 8 bases from J; bases unmatched to any gene: 8. Germline loops: CDR1 SGHNT, CDR2 YYREEE (reference sequence). This CDR3 is CASSLQTSGMDEQFF. The CDR3 nucleotides are TGTGCCAGCAGCTTGCAAACTAGCGGTATGGATGAGCAGTTCTTC.

V usage is TRBV19 and J usage is TRBJ1-2; D unresolved. The CDR3 is 16 residues long. Germline assignment: CDR1 LNHDA and CDR2 SQIVND (reference sequence). The V gene lost 7 bases and the J gene lost 0 bases, with 18 bases spanning the gap. Here the CDR3 reads CASTGKDGRANYGYTF. DNA for the CDR3: TGTGCCAGTACCGGAAAGGACGGAAGAGCTAACTATGGCTACACCTTC.

The rearrangement uses TRBV4-2 and TRBJ2-7, with 8 bases aligning to TRBD1. The CDR3 is 15 residues long. After removal of 4 bases from V and 0 bases from J, the junction contained 5 bases not matched to a gene. Germline V gene lookup returns CDR1 LGHNA and CDR2 YNFKEQ. CDR3 protein: CASSRGQEFSYEQYF. CDR3 coding DNA: TGTGCCAGCAGCCGGGGACAGGAATTCTCCTACGAGCAGTACTTC.

The rearrangement joins TRBV12-3 or TRBV12-4 to TRBJ1-5, with 7 bases that match TRBD1. The CDR3 is 15 residues long. Unmatched junction bases numbered 6, after V lost 3 bases and J lost 4 bases. The CDR3 nucleotides are TGTGCCAGCAGTTTGGGGCAGGGGGGTAATCAGCCCCAGCATTTT. It encodes CASSLGQGGNQPQHF.

The chain employs TRBV5-1 and TRBJ1-5; no clear D. V lost 1 base and J 1 base, leaving 9 bases between the germline ends. Germline V gene sequence: CDR1 SGHRS, CDR2 YFSETQ. The CDR3 has 15 amino acids. The DNA for the CDR3 is TGCGCCAGCAGCTTGTTAGGGATGAGCAATCAGCCCCAGCATTTT. It specifies CASSLLGMSNQPQHF.

This chain links TRBV12-3 or TRBV12-4 with TRBJ1-1; tentatively, D is TRBD1 (5 bases). The V and J ends lost 1 base and 0 bases respectively, with 9 bases between them. This CDR3 contains 15 residues. The CDR3, as DNA: TGTGCCAGCAGTTTAGATCGACAGTTGAACACTGAAGCTTTCTTT. Its translation: CASSLDRQLNTEAFF.

The chain has TRBV28 and TRBJ1-2; D might be TRBD1 (5 bases). This CDR3 is built from 14 residues. Trimming removed 2 bases from V and 6 bases from J, with 13 bases in between. Germline V gene data show CDR1 as MDHEN and CDR2 as SYDVKM. CDR3 nucleotides: TGTGCCAGCAGTTTAAGACAGATCAGCGATGGCTACACCTTC. Protein product: CASSLRQISDGYTF.

The chain uses TRBV19 and TRBJ2-2; 8 positions match TRBD2. Looked up from germline, CDR1 is LNHDA and CDR2 is SQIVND (reference sequence). The V segment lost 6 bases and the J segment 3 bases; nucleotides outside the gene matches: 3. The CDR3 contains 14 residues. CDR3 loop: CASSGGEHTGELFF. CDR3 nucleotide sequence: TGTGCCAGTAGCGGGGGGGAGCACACCGGGGAGCTGTTTTTT.

The chain recombines TRBV18 with TRBJ2-7; D gene ambiguous. CDR1 and CDR2 from the germline V gene are KGHSH and LQKENI. The germline V and J ends were trimmed by 3 bases and 3 bases, with 9 bases remaining between them. The CDR3 runs 13 residues. The CDR3 coding sequence is TGTGCCAGCTCACCTGGCCCGGACTACGAGCAGTACTTC. Protein product: CASSPGPDYEQYF.

The V and J genes are TRBV30 and TRBJ2-3, with D perhaps assigned TRBD1 or TRBD2 (6 bases each). Trimming shortened V by 0 bases and J by 0 bases, and 13 bases separated the two germline ends. Germline V gene lookup returns CDR1 GTSNPN and CDR2 SVGIG (reference sequence). The CDR3 is made up of 16 amino acids. The CDR3 loop is CAWSVLGAGSTDTQYF. CDR3 DNA sequence: TGTGCCTGGAGTGTACTGGGGGCGGGGAGCACAGATACGCAGTATTTT.

This chain links TRBV10-2 with TRBJ2-5; a weak D match, TRBD2 (6 bases). The CDR3 spans 13 residues. CDR1 and CDR2 (germline): WSHSY, SAAADI. Trimming removed 5 bases from V and 3 bases from J, with 10 bases in between. CDR3 sequence: CASSPGVKETQYF. The CDR3 nucleotides are TGCGCCAGCAGTCCGGGAGTCAAAGAGACCCAGTACTTC.

This clonotype has more than one count but fewer than ten. The chain is built from TRBV20-1 and TRBJ2-7; 9 positions match TRBD2. The junction had 3 bases not matched to a gene; V was cut back by 0 bases and J by 3 bases. The germline CDR1 and CDR2 sequences are DFQATT and SNEGSKA (reference sequence). This CDR3 region has 14 residues. The CDR3, as DNA: TGCAGTGCTAGAGATCCAGCGGGAGGCTACGAGCAGTACTTC. This sequence encodes CSARDPAGGYEQYF.

The genes are TRBV12-3 or TRBV12-4 and TRBJ2-6; D not resolved. There are 13 residues in the CDR3. V was cut by 9 bases and J by 1 base, with 7 bases left in between. The CDR3, as DNA: TGTGCCAGTATCCTTTCTGGGGCCAACGTCCTGACTTTC. Translation: CASILSGANVLTF.

This chain connects TRBV2 to TRBJ2-7; perhaps TRBD2 as D (5 bases). The germline V and J ends were trimmed by 2 bases and 3 bases, with 14 bases remaining between them. The CDR3 spans 15 residues. Per germline, CDR1 SNHLY and CDR2 FYNNEI. In DNA, the CDR3 is TGTGCCAGCAGTGAATCCGCCGGGGTGGGCTACGAGCAGTACTTC. Translation: CASSESAGVGYEQYF.

The rearrangement joins TRBV15 to TRBJ1-5; no reliable D call. This CDR3 comprises 15 residues. V gave up 0 bases and J gave up 0 bases, with 6 bases separating them. CDR1 and CDR2 from the germline V gene are LNHNV and YYDKDF (reference sequence). Here the CDR3 reads CATSRDDRSNQPQHF. In DNA form, the CDR3 reads TGTGCCACCAGCAGAGATGACCGTAGCAATCAGCCCCAGCATTTT.

The chain employs TRBV7-2 and TRBJ2-3; D may be TRBD2 (5 bases). The CDR3 spans 13 residues. Germline assignment: CDR1 SGHTA and CDR2 FQGNSA. V lost 4 bases to trimming and J lost 10 bases, with 15 bases between them. CDR3 nucleotides: TGTGCCAGCAGCTCGGACGATTGGGGAGCGCAGTATTTT. Protein: CASSSDDWGAQYF.

The rearrangement uses TRBV7-2 and TRBJ1-5; possibly TRBD1 for D (5 bases). Germline V gene sequence: CDR1 SGHTA, CDR2 FQGNSA. Trimming took off 4 bases at V and 0 bases at J, with 10 bases between the two ends. The CDR3 spans 15 residues. The CDR3: CASSSGRFSNQPQHF. As DNA, the CDR3 is TGTGCCAGCAGCTCGGGACGGTTTAGCAATCAGCCCCAGCATTTT.

V is TRBV7-8 and J is TRBJ2-3; D is undetermined. CDR1 is SGHVS, CDR2 FQNEAQ, per germline. The CDR3 has 16 residues. Trimming left V 2 bases short and J 11 bases short, with 23 bases between. The DNA of the CDR3 is TGTGCCAGCAGCTTACCCCTAAGGATGGAAGCACGAGGGCAGTATTTT. Its translation: CASSLPLRMEARGQYF.

The J gene is TRBJ1-2, the V gene TRBV2; D unresolved. The CDR3 has 13 residues. Germline CDR1 is SNHLY and CDR2 is FYNNEI. Between the trimmed V and J ends, which lost 1 base and 8 bases, there was a span of 11 bases. The CDR3 sequence is CASSEEKVLGYTF. CDR3 nucleotide sequence: TGTGCCAGCAGTGAAGAAAAGGTCTTGGGCTACACCTTC.

The genes are TRBV29-1 and TRBJ2-3; the D is unclear. Trimming left V 8 bases short and J 2 bases short, with 8 bases between. This CDR3 comprises 11 residues. Germline loops: CDR1 SQVTM, CDR2 ANQGSEA. CDR3 region: CSLSYTDTQYF. CDR3 DNA sequence: TGCAGCTTATCATACACAGATACGCAGTATTTT.